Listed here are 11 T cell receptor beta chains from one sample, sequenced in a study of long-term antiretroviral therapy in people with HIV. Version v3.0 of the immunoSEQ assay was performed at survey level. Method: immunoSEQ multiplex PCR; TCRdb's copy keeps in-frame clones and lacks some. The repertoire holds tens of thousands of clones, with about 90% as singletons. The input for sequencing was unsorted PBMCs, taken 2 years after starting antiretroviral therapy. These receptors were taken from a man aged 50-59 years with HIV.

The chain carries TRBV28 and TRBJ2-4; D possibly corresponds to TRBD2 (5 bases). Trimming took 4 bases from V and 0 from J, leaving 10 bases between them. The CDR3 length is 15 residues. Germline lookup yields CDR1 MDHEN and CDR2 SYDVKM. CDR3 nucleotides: TGTGCCAGCAGTTCTGAAGGACTAGCCAAAAACATTCAGTACTTC. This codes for CASSSEGLAKNIQYF. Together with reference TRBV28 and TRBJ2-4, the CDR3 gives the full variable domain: DVKVTQSSRYLVKRTGEKVFLECVQDMDHENMFWYRQDPGLGLRLIYFSYDVKMKEKGDIPEGYSVSREKKERFSLILESASTNQTSMYLCASSSEGLAKNIQYFGAGTRLSVL.

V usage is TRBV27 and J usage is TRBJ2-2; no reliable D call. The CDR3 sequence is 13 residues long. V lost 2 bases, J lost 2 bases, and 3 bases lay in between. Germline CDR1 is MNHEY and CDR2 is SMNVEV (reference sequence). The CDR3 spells CASSLPNTGELFF. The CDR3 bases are TGTGCCAGCAGTTTACCCAACACCGGGGAGCTGTTTTTT.

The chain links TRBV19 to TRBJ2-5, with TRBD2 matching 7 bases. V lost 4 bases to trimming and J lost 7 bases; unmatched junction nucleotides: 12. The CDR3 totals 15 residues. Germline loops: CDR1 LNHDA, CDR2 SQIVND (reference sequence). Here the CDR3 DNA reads TGTGCCAGTAGTACTCAGCGGGACCCTCCGGGGACCCAGTACTTC. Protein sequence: CASSTQRDPPGTQYF.

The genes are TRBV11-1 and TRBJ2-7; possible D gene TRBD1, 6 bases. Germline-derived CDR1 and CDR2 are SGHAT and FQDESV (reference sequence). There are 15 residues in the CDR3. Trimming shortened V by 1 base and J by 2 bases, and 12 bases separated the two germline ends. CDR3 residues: CASSLEQGGTYEQYF. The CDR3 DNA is TGTGCCAGCAGCTTAGAACAGGGTGGGACCTACGAGCAGTACTTC.

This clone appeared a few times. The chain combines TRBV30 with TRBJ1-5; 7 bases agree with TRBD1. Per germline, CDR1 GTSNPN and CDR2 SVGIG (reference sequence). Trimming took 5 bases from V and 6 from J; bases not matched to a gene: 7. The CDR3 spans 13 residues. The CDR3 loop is CAWGQDPSQPQHF. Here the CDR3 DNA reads TGTGCCTGGGGACAGGATCCAAGTCAGCCCCAGCATTTT.

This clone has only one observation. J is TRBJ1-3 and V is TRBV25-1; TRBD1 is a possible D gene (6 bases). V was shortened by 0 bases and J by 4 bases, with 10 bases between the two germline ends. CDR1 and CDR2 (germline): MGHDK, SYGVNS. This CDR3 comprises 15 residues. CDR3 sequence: CASSEYGGRGNTIYF. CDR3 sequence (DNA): TGTGCCAGCAGTGAATATGGGGGCCGGGGAAACACCATATATTTT.

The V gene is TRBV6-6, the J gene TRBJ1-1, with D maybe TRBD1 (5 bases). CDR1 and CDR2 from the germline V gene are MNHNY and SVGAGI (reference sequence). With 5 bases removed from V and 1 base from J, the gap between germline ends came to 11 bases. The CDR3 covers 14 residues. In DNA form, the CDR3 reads TGTGCCAGCAGTCCTCCGGGACGGAACACTGAAGCTTTCTTT. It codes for CASSPPGRNTEAFF.

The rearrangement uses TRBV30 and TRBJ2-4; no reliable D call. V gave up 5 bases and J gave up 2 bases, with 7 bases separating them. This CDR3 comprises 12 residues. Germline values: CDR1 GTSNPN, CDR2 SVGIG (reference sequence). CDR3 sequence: CAWGDSKNIQYF. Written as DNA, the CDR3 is TGTGCCTGGGGGGATTCCAAAAACATTCAGTACTTC. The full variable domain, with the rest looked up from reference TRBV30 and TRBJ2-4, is SQTIHQWPATLVQPVGSPLSLECTVEGTSNPNLYWYRQAAGRGLQLLFYSVGIGQISSEVPQNLSASRPQDRQFILSSKKLLLSDSGFYLCAWGDSKNIQYFGAGTRLSVL.

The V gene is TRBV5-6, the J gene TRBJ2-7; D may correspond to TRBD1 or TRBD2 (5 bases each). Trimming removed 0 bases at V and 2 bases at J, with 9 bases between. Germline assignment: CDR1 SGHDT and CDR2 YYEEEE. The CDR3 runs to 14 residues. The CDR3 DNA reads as TGTGCCAGCAGCTTGGGAGGGGCACCCTACGAGCAGTACTTC. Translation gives CASSLGGAPYEQYF.

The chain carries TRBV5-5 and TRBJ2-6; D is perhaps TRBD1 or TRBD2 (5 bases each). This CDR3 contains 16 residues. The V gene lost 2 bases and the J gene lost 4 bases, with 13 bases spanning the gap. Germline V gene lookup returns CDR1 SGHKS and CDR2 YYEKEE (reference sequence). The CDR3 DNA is TGTGCCAGCAGCTTCCTGGGGGTAGAAGGGGCCAACGTCCTGACTTTC. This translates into CASSFLGVEGANVLTF. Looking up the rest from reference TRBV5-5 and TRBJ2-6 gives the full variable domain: DAGVTQSPTHLIKTRGQQVTLRCSPISGHKSVSWYQQVLGQGPQFIFQYYEKEERGRGNFPDRFSARQFPNYSSELNVNALLLGDSALYLCASSFLGVEGANVLTFGAGSRLTVL.

For the CDR3, the DNA is TGTGCCAGCAGTTTGGGACTAGCTGGTGACGAGCAGTACTTC. Amino acid sequence: CASSLGLAGDEQYF. V gene TRBV27 combines with J gene TRBJ2-7, with 9 bases matching TRBD2. Germline trimming cut 3 bases from V and 5 bases from J; bases unmatched to any gene: 5. CDR1 MNHEY and CDR2 SMNVEV come from the germline V gene (reference sequence). CDR3 length equals 14 residues.